This TCR beta chain originates from a study of identical twins. Findings and caveats of the study: An excess of low generation probability was shown by twin-shared out-of-frame alpha sequences. Monozygotic twin pairs showed more out-of-frame TCR alpha sharing than models estimated. Clonotypes of the beta chain that were abundant in cord blood carried fewer insertions (memory repertoires showed none).

In TCRdb, the 5' RACE reads were re-called with MiXCR into one record per CDR3 protein. The table records about 530,000 distinct CDR3 sequences, nearly 15% of them present only once. There are a few counts of this clonotype. The antigen is not known. With 0 bases clipped from V and 0 bases from J, the junction kept 4 bases outside the gene matches. The germline CDR1 and CDR2 sequences are MNHEY and SVGAGI. The CDR3 sequence is 17 residues long. These same data were also listed under a study on yellow fever vaccine responses in identical twins.

The rearrangement uses TRBV6-5 and TRBJ2-2; TRBD2 matches 7 bases. The sample comprised CD4+ T cells sorted from blood. This TCR came from a woman between 18 and 29 years old in good health. CDR3 protein: CASSYSPSGSNTGELFF. The CDR3 DNA is TGTGCCAGCAGTTACTCTCCTAGCGGCTCGAACACCGGGGAGCTGTTTTTT.